Below, one TCR beta chain is given with its context. Germline V gene data show CDR1 as MDHEN and CDR2 as SYDVKM. Trimming at V came to 5 bases and at J to 6 bases, leaving 11 bases not matched to a gene. There are 16 residues in the CDR3. This entry is derived from a study of blood T cell repertoires in COVID-19. TCRdb keeps only in-frame clones here, not all; method: immunoSEQ multiplex PCR. The table has tens of thousands of clones, roughly 80% seen once. The chain couples TRBV28 to TRBJ2-2, with 8 nucleotides matching TRBD1. The clonotype comes from a woman of 80 years or more with active or convalescent COVID-19. Sequenced input: peripheral blood. The CDR3 reads CASSEPRQGAAGELFF. The CDR3 DNA is TGTGCCAGCAGTGAGCCCCGGCAGGGGGCGGCCGGGGAGCTGTTTTTT.